In this sample, the clone carrying this TCR beta chain turned up many times. Its antigen is unknown. The V gene's germline CDR1 is MGHRA and CDR2 YSYEKL. Trimming cost V 2 bases and J 3 bases, with 23 bases left between them. The CDR3 covers 19 residues. These data originate in a study of identical twins. Healthy Caucasians made up all donors. TCRdb itself ran the 5' RACE reads through MiXCR, one entry per CDR3 protein. The table lists 150,000 or so distinct CDR3 sequences, under 4.5% of them singletons. Findings and caveats of the study: The models gave estimates that fell short of the out-of-frame TCR alpha sharing seen in monozygotic twins. The analysis was cross-sectional rather than longitudinal within donors.

J is TRBJ2-1 and V is TRBV4-1; D might be TRBD1 or TRBD2, each matching 6 bases. Sample: memory T cells sorted from blood. The TCR comes from a man between 18 and 29 years old in good health. Here the CDR3 DNA reads TGCGCCAGCAGCCAAAACGATCAAAGGTGGGGGGCGGTCTACAATGAGCAGTTCTTC. Translation gives CASSQNDQRWGAVYNEQFF.